This T cell receptor (beta chain) originates from a study of cytomegalovirus exposure and HLA in healthy donors. Study-wide results and caveats: There were around 160 TCR beta chains listed as cytomegalovirus-associated.

The records omit this donor's CMV serostatus. Concerning this clone itself: Its antigen is not identified.

Germline V CDR1 and CDR2: MNHNS, SASEGT. Germline trimming cut 3 bases from V and 3 bases from J; bases unmatched to any gene: 5. CDR3 length: 15 amino acids. It was with 60 Vbeta and 13 Jbeta primers that the PCR ran. Original processing methods: About 11 million of about 88 million unique TCR beta chains were shared, per a later count. The protocol was immunoSEQ multiplex PCR, while the TCRdb copy is restricted to in-frame clones and leaves out a portion. The DNA gave D and trimming, while V, J and clone size come from that table. This sample's clone table lists approximately 38,000 clones. The receptor's source is a human donor in good health. The source material was PBMCs. The chain is built from TRBV6-1 and TRBJ2-1; 7 bases fit TRBD1. As DNA, the CDR3 is TGTGCCAGCAGTGACCGGACAGGTAACTACAATGAGCAGTTCTTC. It codes for CASSDRTGNYNEQFF.